This T cell receptor (beta chain) was obtained from a study of beta chain features in type 1 diabetes. Points from the study as a whole: Shorter TCRB CDR3s, moderately but significantly so, marked every one of the four CD4+ subsets in Type 1 diabetes patients.

cDNA synthesis used the whole RNA isolate, giving expressed TCRB sequences. Clones were sequenced by immunoSEQ multiplex PCR, and TCRdb holds only the in-frame ones, with some missing. The sample consists of 150,000 to 200,000 clones, almost 65% of them appearing once. Cell sorting via CD45RO/CCR7/CD25/CD127/CD95/CD27 was performed to obtain CD4+ naive, central memory, regulatory and stem cell-like memory cells. V gave up 0 bases and J gave up 5 bases; unmatched junction bases: 7. Germline-derived CDR1 and CDR2 are LNHNV and YYDKDF (reference sequence). CDR3 length: 16 amino acids. This clone showed up just a few times. Its specificity is not known.

The genes are TRBV15 and TRBJ2-3; 8 nucleotides agree with TRBD2. Sequencing used naive CD4+ T cells from blood. The receptor was isolated from a man aged 25 to 40 with type 1 diabetes. CDR3: CATSRDLSGTRDTQYF. The CDR3 coding sequence is TGTGCCACCAGCAGAGACCTCTCCGGGACTAGAGATACGCAGTATTTT.